This is a list of T cell receptor beta chains from one sample in a study of CD8 T cells in ankylosing spondylitis. TCRdb called the 5' RACE reads again in MiXCR, with one record for every CDR3 protein. In the table there are fewer than 550,000 distinct CDR3 sequences, about 5% of which are singletons. Material for sequencing was blood, either unsorted or a sorted T cell fraction (not recorded which). The receptors here all came from a male donor with ankylosing spondylitis. CDR3s include the opening cysteine and the closing phenylalanine or tryptophan. A D gene is named only where the DNA matches it firmly. For some rows the clone size is stated as once, few or many, or as a class when expanded; others skip it.

D gene	J gene	V gene	clone size	CDR3 DNA	CDR3 protein
TRBD1	TRBJ1-3	TRBV20-1	many	TGCAGTGCTAGATCCACACAGGGGACTGGAAACACCATATATTTT	CSARSTQGTGNTIYF
TRBD1	TRBJ2-3	TRBV7-9	-	TGTGCCAGCAGCTTTTGGACAGGGAGTTCAGATACGCAGTATTTT	CASSFWTGSSDTQYF
-	TRBJ2-5	TRBV2	-	TGTACCAGCAGTCAAGAGACCCAGTACTTC	CTSSQETQYF
-	TRBJ1-2	TRBV6-2/TRBV6-3	many	TGTGCCACAGCAGAGGACGGCGGAAACCTTCCTGGCTACACCTTC	CATAEDGGNLPGYTF
TRBD1	TRBJ1-3	TRBV7-2	-	TGTGCCAGCAGCTTCCAGACAGGGGAGGTCGGAAACACCATATATTTT	CASSFQTGEVGNTIYF
-	TRBJ1-6	TRBV20-1	many	TGCAGTGCTAGGAAGGGGTTCGATAATTCACCCCTCCACTTT	CSARKGFDNSPLHF
-	TRBJ2-5	TRBV27	-	TGTGCCAGCAGTAGAATCCGGGGTTTGGGGGACCAGTACTTC	CASSRIRGLGDQYF
TRBD2	TRBJ2-3	TRBV20-1	-	TGCAGTGCTAGAGATCCGGCTAGCGGGCGCACAGATACGCAGTATTTT	CSARDPASGRTDTQYF
-	TRBJ2-1	TRBV6-2/TRBV6-3	few	TGTGCCAGCAATATGGGGGAATCCCCCAAGTTCTTC	CASNMGESPKFF
-	TRBJ1-2	TRBV18	-	TGTGCCAGCTCACCACTGGACTATGGCTACACCTTC	CASSPLDYGYTF
-	TRBJ2-6	TRBV5-5	many	TGTGCCAGCAGCTTGGGGGTAGGGTCTGGGGCCAACGTCCTGACTTTC	CASSLGVGSGANVLTF
-	TRBJ1-1	TRBV3-1	-	TGTGCCAGCAGCCAATTCCTCAGTGTCACTGAAGCTTTCTTT	CASSQFLSVTEAFF
-	TRBJ2-4	TRBV20-1	many	TGCAGTGCTACCCCGATAGGGGGGCTCGGAAACATTCAGTACTTC	CSATPIGGLGNIQYF
-	TRBJ2-3	TRBV7-8	many	TGTGCCAGCAGCTTAAGCGGACGAGTTACGCAGTATTTT	CASSLSGRVTQYF
-	TRBJ2-3	TRBV7-2	many	TGTGCCAGCAGGCGGGGCGGACTCCTCACAGATACGCAGTATTTT	CASRRGGLLTDTQYF
-	TRBJ1-3	TRBV4-3	many	TGCGCCAGCAGCCAAGATTGGGCGACAGCTGGAAACACCATATATTTT	CASSQDWATAGNTIYF
TRBD1	TRBJ1-1	TRBV20-1	many	TGCAGTGCTAGGGGCACCGGGACGGGGAACTGGGACAGGGGAGCTTTCTTT	CSARGTGTGNWDRGAFF
TRBD1	TRBJ1-4	TRBV10-3	many	TGTGCCATCAGTGAGGGGGGACAGAATGAAAAACTGTTTTTT	CAISEGGQNEKLFF
TRBD1	TRBJ1-5	TRBV11-2	many	TGTGCCAGCAGCAAGGGACAGGGGGGCAATCAGCCCCAGCATTTT	CASSKGQGGNQPQHF
TRBD2	TRBJ2-2	TRBV6-1	few	TGTGCCAGCAGTGCAGGGACTAGCGGGAGATGGGCCGGGGAGCTGTTTTTT	CASSAGTSGRWAGELFF
-	TRBJ2-7	TRBV6-5	many	TGTGCCAGCAGTTACCGTGCGGCAGGGACCTACGAGCAGTACTTC	CASSYRAAGTYEQYF
-	TRBJ1-1	TRBV28	many	TGTGCCAGCAGCCTCCGAGGTCACAGGATCGACACTGAAGCTTTCTTT	CASSLRGHRIDTEAFF
-	TRBJ1-5	TRBV6-1	-	TGTGCCAGCAGTGTCGGGAGGGTGGATCAGCCCCAGCATTTT	CASSVGRVDQPQHF
-	TRBJ1-4	TRBV6-2/TRBV6-3	many	TGTGCCAGCAGCGCACCGCGGGGAGGCGAAAAACTGTTTTTT	CASSAPRGGEKLFF
-	TRBJ2-6	TRBV12-3/TRBV12-4	many	TGTGCCAGCAGTCTCAGGGTAACTGGGGCCAACGTCCTGACTTTC	CASSLRVTGANVLTF
-	TRBJ2-5	TRBV6-6	many	TGTGCCAGCAGTCACCCCCAAGAGACCCAGTACTTC	CASSHPQETQYF
TRBD1	TRBJ1-1	TRBV9	many	TGTGCCAGCAGCCCCCCCGGGACAGGGTCCCCTGAAGCTTTCTTT	CASSPPGTGSPEAFF
TRBD1	TRBJ2-7	TRBV12-3/TRBV12-4	many	TGTGCCAGCAGCCAGGACAGGAGCTCCTACGAGCAGTACTTC	CASSQDRSSYEQYF
-	TRBJ2-3	TRBV5-1	many	TGCGCCAGCAGCCAGGCCCCCGCCTCGGATACGCAGTATTTT	CASSQAPASDTQYF
-	TRBJ1-1	TRBV2	many	TGTGCCAGCAGTGAAAGAGGCGGGAACACTGAAGCTTTCTTT	CASSERGGNTEAFF
-	TRBJ2-3	TRBV20-1	many	TGCAGTGCTAGAGCTGGCAGCACAGATACGCAGTATTTT	CSARAGSTDTQYF
TRBD2	TRBJ2-3	TRBV20-1	few	TGCAGTGCTACCCGACTAGCGGGAGGGCGGACAGATACGCAGTATTTT	CSATRLAGGRTDTQYF
-	TRBJ1-2	TRBV10-3	-	TGTGCCATCAGCCCCGGGCTCCCCTGCACGACTAACTATGGCTACACCTTC	CAISPGLPCTTNYGYTF
-	TRBJ2-4	TRBV27	many	TGTGCCAGCAGTTCGTCGAGTTATTCACTAGCCAAAAACATTCAGTACTTC	CASSSSSYSLAKNIQYF
TRBD1	TRBJ2-2	TRBV10-1	many	TGCGCCAGCAGAGGACAGGGCACCGGGGAGCTGTTTTTT	CASRGQGTGELFF
-	TRBJ1-1	TRBV5-1	many	TGCGCCAGCAGCCGGGACGGCCACATGAACACTGAAGCTTTCTTT	CASSRDGHMNTEAFF
-	TRBJ1-1	TRBV4-2	many	TGTGCCAGCAGCCAACCTTACCGGGGGAACACTGAAGCTTTCTTT	CASSQPYRGNTEAFF
-	TRBJ2-3	TRBV6-1	many	TGTGCCAGCAGCCGCCAGCCCCCCGGGGCCGGCACAGATACGCAGTATTTT	CASSRQPPGAGTDTQYF
-	TRBJ2-7	TRBV20-1	many	TGCAGTGCTTACGGTGGGGGACTGAGCTCCTACGAGCAGTACTTC	CSAYGGGLSSYEQYF
TRBD2	TRBJ2-5	TRBV5-1	many	TGCGCCAGCAGCTTGGTCGGGACTAGCGGGGAGACCCAGTACTTC	CASSLVGTSGETQYF
TRBD1	TRBJ1-1	TRBV29-1	many	TGCAGCGTGGTGACAGGGTTTATTGAAGCTTTCTTT	CSVVTGFIEAFF
TRBD1	TRBJ1-5	TRBV27	many	TGTGCCAGCAGTAGAACTGGGACGGGGGGAGGGGGCCAGCCCCAGCATTTT	CASSRTGTGGGGQPQHF
-	TRBJ2-4	TRBV5-1	many	TGCGCCAGCAGCTTGGCCGACAGGGAGGTGAACATTCAGTACTTC	CASSLADREVNIQYF
-	TRBJ2-7	TRBV5-4	many	TGTGCCAGCAGCCCCCGTGTGGGGGATGCGGACGAGCAGTACTTC	CASSPRVGDADEQYF
TRBD2	TRBJ2-7	TRBV4-2	many	TGTGCCAGCAGCCAAGGGTCTAGCGGGAGGCCTTACGAGCAGTACTTC	CASSQGSSGRPYEQYF
TRBD2	TRBJ2-1	TRBV20-1	many	TGCAGTGCTAGAGCCTGGGGGGGGGGACCCAATGAGCAGTTCTTC	CSARAWGGGPNEQFF